In this sample, the clone carrying this T cell receptor (beta chain) turned up once. The sample is drawn from a study of blood T cell repertoires in COVID-19. At the level of the study: Acute and convalescent COVID-19 samples came from the United States, Italy and Spain. PBMCs, B-cell-depleted T cells, or T cells were the source of the cDNA or gDNA that made up the material.

Source study methods: Counts of nucleated cells, estimated from reference gene primer amplification, were obtained. TCRdb keeps only in-frame clones here, not all; method: immunoSEQ multiplex PCR. V, J and clone size are taken as reported in that table, and D and trimming were inferred from the DNA itself. This sample has about 150,000 clones, with 84% found just once. Looked up from germline, CDR1 is MNHNY and CDR2 is SVGAGI (reference sequence). V lost 5 bases and J lost 4, with 17 bases in between. CDR3 size: 15 residues. The chain couples TRBV6-6 to TRBJ1-1, with a tentative D call TRBD1 (5 bases). Sequences were obtained from peripheral blood. The receptor was derived from a human donor in a cohort sampled during active COVID-19. CDR3: CASSLPGGGPTEAFF. CDR3 nucleotide sequence: TGTGCCAGCAGTCTCCCCGGGGGAGGGCCCACTGAAGCTTTCTTT.